The entry below gives a single T cell receptor (beta chain) sequence along with its context. These data are taken from a study of blood T cells in healthy people across ages. Sample-barcoded 5' priming and a J-beta primer mix drove a second PCR of 7 to 11 cycles. TCRdb redid the calling of the 5' RACE reads with MiXCR, one entry per CDR3 protein. The top ten hold around 13% of the sample, which has around 1,100,000 distinct CDR3 sequences, around two fifths seen once. The trim removed 5 bases at V and 7 bases at J, leaving 20 bases unmatched. Germline V CDR1 and CDR2: DFQATT, SNEGSKA (reference sequence). This CDR3 has 16 amino acids.

Sequenced material: blood. The TCR originated in a man between 18 and 29 years old in good health. This chain joins TRBV20-1 and TRBJ2-7, with TRBD1 matching over 7 bases. In nucleotides, the CDR3 is TGCAGTGCTCGACCAGACGACAGGGTACGTTTTGGTGAGCAGTACTTC. Encoded protein: CSARPDDRVRFGEQYF.